The next 10 T cell receptor beta chains were all read from a single sample in a study of Graves' ophthalmopathy and Graves' hyperthyroidism. Amplification of TCR beta CDR3 regions used RNA transcripts. Scientists carried out first-round RT-PCR using HTBI primers and then a second-round multiplex PCR. TCRdb itself ran the multiplex PCR reads through MiXCR, one entry per CDR3 protein. The sample has roughly 480,000 distinct CDR3 sequences, over 13% seen once; the top ten hold roughly 10%. The sample comprised blood. The source is a woman under 40 with Graves' ophthalmopathy.

This clonotype has only a few counts. A much larger clone differs by one base, so this may be a read error. The CDR3: CASSENKALSHLHF. The CDR3 nucleotides are TGTGCCAGCAGTGAGAATAAGGCCCTTTCACACCTCCACTTT. The chain joins TRBV6-1 to TRBJ1-6; D call uncertain. Germline V gives CDR1 MNHNS, CDR2 SASEGT. The CDR3 length is 14 residues.

This chain connects TRBV5-1 to TRBJ2-1, with 7 nucleotides matching TRBD1. J gave up 0 bases and V 2 bases, and 11 bases lay outside the gene matches. CDR1 is SGHRS, CDR2 YFSETQ, per germline. The CDR3 is made up of 18 amino acids. CDR3 loop: CASSFDRVWSSSYNEQFF. DNA for the CDR3: TGCGCCAGCAGCTTTGACAGGGTGTGGTCAAGCTCCTACAATGAGCAGTTCTTC.

This clonotype was picked up many times. V is TRBV19 and J is TRBJ1-3; D is unresolved. With 9 bases removed from V and 2 bases from J, the gap between germline ends came to 14 bases. Germline CDR1 reads LNHDA; CDR2 reads SQIVND (reference sequence). The CDR3 runs to 14 residues. This chain's CDR3 is CASGIYGAGNTIYF. In DNA, the CDR3 is TGTGCCAGCGGGATATATGGTGCTGGAAACACCATATATTTT.

This clonotype was recorded at least ten times. The chain uses TRBV19 and TRBJ2-5; no clear D. Germline V CDR1 and CDR2: LNHDA, SQIVND (reference sequence). This CDR3 contains 14 residues. V dropped 7 bases and J dropped 4 bases, with 16 bases sitting between them. The CDR3 here is CASKDAAVRETQYF. Written as DNA, the CDR3 is TGTGCCAGTAAAGATGCGGCGGTCCGAGAGACCCAGTACTTC.

This clonotype has at least ten counts. The rearrangement uses TRBV28 and TRBJ1-6, with no clear D. This CDR3 is built from 12 residues. With 11 bases removed from V and 4 bases from J, the gap between germline ends came to 9 bases. From germline, CDR1 is MDHEN and CDR2 SYDVKM. The CDR3 protein is CASRVYNSPLHF. In DNA, the CDR3 is TGTGCCTCACGGGTTTATAATTCACCCCTCCACTTT.

A word on this clonotype: Being one base from a much bigger clone, this may be a read error. V is TRBV10-3 and J is TRBJ2-7, with D perhaps assigned TRBD1 or TRBD2 (5 bases each). The germline V gene has CDR1 ENHRY and CDR2 SYGVKD. The CDR3 is made up of 14 amino acids. The CDR3 DNA sequence: TGTGTCATCAGTGAGGGCAGGGTTGGCTACGAGCAGTACTTC. It encodes CVISEGRVGYEQYF.

The chain joins TRBV5-1 to TRBJ2-2, with TRBD2 matching over 7 bases. V shed 0 bases, J shed 0 bases, and the junction held 2 bases outside the gene matches. The germline V gene has CDR1 SGHRS and CDR2 YFSETQ. The CDR3 sequence is 16 residues long. The CDR3: CASSLVLAANTGELFF. CDR3 nucleotide sequence: TGCGCCAGCAGCTTGGTCCTAGCGGCGAACACCGGGGAGCTGTTTTTT.

This clonotype was found many times. The chain is built from TRBV11-2 and TRBJ1-1; D uncertain. V lost 3 bases and J 1 base, leaving 9 bases between the germline ends. This CDR3 has 14 residues. Germline-derived CDR1 and CDR2 are SGHAT and FQNNGV. This CDR3 reads CASSFPTANTEAFF. The CDR3 region has the DNA TGTGCCAGCAGCTTCCCGACCGCGAACACTGAAGCTTTCTTT.

The gene calls are TRBV9 and TRBJ1-2, with TRBD1 identical over 8 bases. V shed 3 bases, J shed 7 bases, and the junction held 8 bases outside the gene matches. The CDR3 sequence is 14 residues long. Germline V CDR1 and CDR2: SGDLS, YYNGEE. CDR3 coding DNA: TGTGCCAGCAGCGGCGGACAGGGCCCTCTTGGCTACACCTTC. Amino acid sequence: CASSGGQGPLGYTF.

As for this clonotype: A much larger clone is a single base away; this may be a read error. The chain employs TRBV27 and TRBJ2-2; TRBD2 is a possible D gene (6 bases). The CDR3 has 16 amino acids. Germline V gene data show CDR1 as MNHEY and CDR2 as SMNVEV (reference sequence). The CDR3 is CASTLFSGGGTGELFF. CDR3 DNA sequence: TGTGCCAGCACTTTATTTTCCGGGGGTGGCACCGGGGAGCTGTTTTTT.